The next 23 T cell receptor beta chains were all read from a single sample in a study of cytomegalovirus exposure and HLA in healthy donors. A multiplex PCR was run with 60 Vbeta primers and 13 Jbeta primers. TCRdb's copy holds only in-frame clones and misses some; the assay was immunoSEQ multiplex PCR. The sample consists of 150,000 to 160,000 clones, about 80% of them appearing once. Sequences were obtained from PBMCs. Receptors originate from a woman aged 40 to 50 in good health and CMV-seronegative.

This clone was seen a single time. The gene calls are TRBV2 and TRBJ2-1; 8 bases map to TRBD1. The germline gives CDR1 SNHLY, CDR2 FYNNEI. This CDR3 region has 14 residues. Unmatched junction bases numbered 11, after V lost 8 bases and J lost 8 bases. The CDR3 nucleotides read TGTGCCAGCTCATATTGGACAGGGTGGGATGAGCAGTTCTTC. Protein sequence: CASSYWTGWDEQFF.

This clone was seen once. The rearrangement joins TRBV11-2 to TRBJ1-1; D gene unclear. Germline CDR1 is SGHAT and CDR2 is FQNNGV. This CDR3 is built from 15 residues. Trimming cost V 5 bases and J 0 bases, with 13 bases left between them. The CDR3 is CASSASVIMNTEAFF. The CDR3 DNA reads as TGTGCCAGCAGCGCAAGCGTTATCATGAACACTGAAGCTTTCTTT. The whole variable domain, filled in from reference TRBV11-2 and TRBJ1-1, reads EAGVAQSPRYKIIEKRQSVAFWCNPISGHATLYWYQQILGQGPKLLIQFQNNGVVDDSQLPKDRFSAERLKGVDSTLKIQPAKLEDSAVYLCASSASVIMNTEAFFGQGTRLTVV.

The V and J genes are TRBV6-6 and TRBJ1-1, with D uncertain. Trimming removed 5 bases from V and 1 base from J, with 8 bases in between. The CDR3 sequence is 13 residues long. Germline V gene sequence: CDR1 MNHNY, CDR2 SVGAGI (reference sequence). DNA for the CDR3: TGTGCCAGCAGTCCGGGGTCGAACACTGAAGCTTTCTTT. Translating gives CASSPGSNTEAFF.

V is TRBV16 and J is TRBJ2-2; no reliable D call. Germline CDR1 is KGHSY and CDR2 is FQNENV. CDR3 length: 13 residues. The V and J ends lost 4 bases and 8 bases respectively, with 11 bases between them. This CDR3 reads CASSRSKSGELFF. CDR3 sequence (DNA): TGTGCCAGCAGCCGAAGCAAGAGTGGGGAGCTGTTTTTT.

This clone was seen more than once but under ten times. The chain combines TRBV13 with TRBJ1-6; D not certain. CDR1 is PRHDT and CDR2 is FYEKMQ in the germline V gene (reference sequence). The CDR3 is 15 amino acids. V lost 4 bases and J 0 bases, leaving 7 bases between the germline ends. The CDR3 DNA reads as TGTGCCAGCAGCTGGGAGGGCTCCTATAATTCACCCCTCCACTTT. This translates into CASSWEGSYNSPLHF.

This clone has only a few counts. The chain links TRBV27 to TRBJ1-2; the match to TRBD1 covers 11 bases. V trimming: 2 bases; J trimming: 8 bases; junction bases outside the gene matches: 10. Per germline, CDR1 MNHEY and CDR2 SMNVEV (reference sequence). The CDR3 runs 16 residues. This CDR3 reads CASSLGGQGAFWGYTF. Here the CDR3 DNA reads TGTGCCAGCAGTTTAGGTGGACAGGGGGCATTTTGGGGCTACACCTTC.

The V gene is TRBV9, the J gene TRBJ1-2, with a tentative D call TRBD1 (5 bases). V was shortened by 3 bases and J by 4 bases, with 13 bases between the two germline ends. The CDR3 contains 14 residues. Germline V lookup: CDR1 SGDLS, CDR2 YYNGEE. In nucleotides, the CDR3 is TGTGCCAGCAGCGCTCAGGGAAGGGCCTATGGCTACACCTTC. Translation gives CASSAQGRAYGYTF.

This clone was seen just once. This rearrangement joins TRBV7-8 to TRBJ1-1, with TRBD1 identical over 7 bases. This CDR3 is built from 16 residues. Trimming took 4 bases from V and 0 from J; bases not matched to a gene: 8. Germline CDR1 and CDR2: SGHVS and FQNEAQ. The CDR3 protein is CASSSQSGQLNTEAFF. The CDR3 bases are TGTGCCAGCAGCTCCCAATCGGGACAGCTGAACACTGAAGCTTTCTTT.

In the case of this clone: This is likely a read error, given that the CDR3 carries no conserved phenylalanine or tryptophan at its end. The rearrangement uses TRBV5-1 and TRBJ1-1; no reliable D call. The CDR3 is 15 amino acids. The ends were cut back, 2 bases at V and 7 bases at J, with 18 bases in the middle. Germline CDR1 reads SGHRS; CDR2 reads YFSETQ. CDR3 region: CASSLDMSGPIEAFV. The DNA of the CDR3 is TGCGCCAGCAGCTTAGATATGTCGGGTCCGATTGAAGCTTTCGTT.

V and J are TRBV29-1 and TRBJ2-3; TRBD2 is a possible D gene (6 bases). With 7 bases removed from V and 10 bases from J, the gap between germline ends came to 15 bases. This CDR3 region has 11 residues. From germline, CDR1 is SQVTM and CDR2 ANQGSEA. The CDR3: CSAPGTYAQYF. CDR3 DNA: TGCAGCGCTCCGGGGACTTACGCGCAGTATTTT.

This chain uses TRBV6-5 with TRBJ1-1; D gene uncertain. CDR1 is MNHEY and CDR2 is SVGAGI in the germline V gene. The CDR3 has 15 residues. V was clipped by 0 bases and J by 1 base, with 9 bases between them. CDR3 amino acids: CASSYSISGNTEAFF. The CDR3 DNA sequence: TGTGCCAGCAGTTACTCAATCAGCGGGAACACTGAAGCTTTCTTT.

The chain has TRBV5-1 and TRBJ2-1; TRBD2 agrees at 7 bases. Trimming at V came to 1 base and at J to 7 bases, leaving 8 bases not matched to a gene. Germline V gene sequence: CDR1 SGHRS, CDR2 YFSETQ. CDR3 length: 15 residues. This CDR3 reads CASSLFSSGPNEQFF. CDR3 nucleotides: TGCGCCAGCAGCTTGTTCTCTAGCGGACCAAATGAGCAGTTCTTC.

V gene TRBV6-5 combines with J gene TRBJ2-5; possibly TRBD2 for D (6 bases). Looked up from germline, CDR1 is MNHEY and CDR2 is SVGAGI. Trimming stripped 5 bases from V and 2 bases from J, with 12 bases between. This CDR3 has 14 amino acids. The CDR3 reads CASSLGTLQETQYF. The CDR3 nucleotides are TGTGCCAGCAGTCTCGGGACTTTACAAGAGACCCAGTACTTC.

The V and J genes are TRBV5-1 and TRBJ1-4, with 9 bases identical to TRBD1. The trim removed 2 bases at V and 8 bases at J, leaving 10 bases unmatched. The germline V gene has CDR1 SGHRS and CDR2 YFSETQ. CDR3 length equals 16 residues. CDR3 sequence (DNA): TGCGCCAGCAGCTTATCGGACAGGGGAGATGGGGAAAAACTGTTTTTT. It codes for CASSLSDRGDGEKLFF.

The rearrangement links TRBV28 to TRBJ2-7; 8 nucleotides match TRBD2. Looked up from germline, CDR1 is MDHEN and CDR2 is SYDVKM. V was pared by 8 bases and J by 1 base, with 16 bases of the junction left unmatched. CDR3 length: 17 amino acids. The CDR3 here is CASQPTAGGMMSYEQYF. CDR3 nucleotide sequence: TGTGCCAGCCAACCTACCGCGGGGGGTATGATGTCCTACGAGCAGTACTTC.

The chain combines TRBV7-6 with TRBJ2-5; D unclear. V was shortened by 1 base and J by 2 bases, with 17 bases between the two germline ends. This CDR3 spans 17 amino acids. Germline CDR1 SGHVS, CDR2 FNYEAQ. CDR3: CASSLDVSLEIQETQYF. DNA of the CDR3: TGTGCCAGCAGCTTAGATGTCAGTCTGGAGATTCAAGAGACCCAGTACTTC.

This rearrangement joins TRBV4-1 to TRBJ1-2, with TRBD1 matching over 9 bases. The CDR3 spans 18 residues. Trimming removed 0 bases from V and 3 bases from J; junction bases left unmatched: 11. Germline V gene data show CDR1 as MGHRA and CDR2 as YSYEKL. The CDR3 sequence: CASSQDLAGTGRDYGYTF. CDR3 nucleotide sequence: TGCGCCAGCAGCCAAGATCTCGCCGGGACAGGGAGGGACTATGGCTACACCTTC.

This chain connects TRBV5-4 to TRBJ2-3, with a possible D match to TRBD1 (5 bases). The CDR3 covers 17 residues. Trimming left V 3 bases short and J 0 bases short, with 17 bases between. Germline CDR1 and CDR2: SGHNT and YYREEE (reference sequence). The CDR3 nucleotides read TGTGCCAGCAGCTCCCGCTCCCAGGGTACTAGCACAGATACGCAGTATTTT. Amino acids: CASSSRSQGTSTDTQYF.

This rearrangement joins TRBV2 to TRBJ2-3; TRBD2 matches 13 bases. Germline V CDR1 and CDR2: SNHLY, FYNNEI. V shed 5 bases and J 4 bases; nucleotides not matched to a gene: 6. The CDR3 runs 16 residues. For the CDR3, the DNA is TGTGCCAGCAGTACTAGCGGGAGGGCCCGTGCAGATACGCAGTATTTT. Its protein product is CASSTSGRARADTQYF.

The chain recombines TRBV2 with TRBJ2-1, with 10 bases that match TRBD2. The germline V gene has CDR1 SNHLY and CDR2 FYNNEI. The CDR3 covers 16 residues. The V and J ends lost 1 base and 5 bases, in that order; junction bases with no gene match: 5. The CDR3 here is CASSEGLLAGHNEQFF. The CDR3 DNA follows: TGTGCCAGCAGTGAAGGCTTACTAGCGGGACACAATGAGCAGTTCTTC.

A word on this clone: The junction departs from germline at one end; a sequencing error may be responsible. The V and J genes are TRBV7-7 and TRBJ2-1; TRBD2 matches 8 bases. The CDR3 covers 15 residues. The germline gives CDR1 SSHAT, CDR2 FNYEAQ (reference sequence). CDR3 loop: CASSLGLVGTDEQFF. CDR3 nucleotide sequence: TGTGCTAGCAGCTTGGGACTAGTGGGCACCGATGAGCAGTTCTTC. Together with reference TRBV7-7 and TRBJ2-1, the CDR3 gives the full variable domain: GAGVSQSPRYKVTKRGQDVTLRCDPISSHATLYWYQQALGQGPEFLTYFNYEAQPDKSGLPSDRFSAERPEGSISTLTIQRTEQRDSAMYRCASSLGLVGTDEQFFGPGTRLTVL.

The chain uses TRBV5-1 and TRBJ1-2; D may be TRBD1 (6 bases). This CDR3 is 17 amino acids long. Germline V lookup: CDR1 SGHRS, CDR2 YFSETQ. Trimming left V 3 bases short and J 2 bases short, with 20 bases between. The CDR3 sequence: CASSWGQQGEGNYGYTF. CDR3 DNA: TGCGCCAGCAGCTGGGGCCAACAGGGAGAGGGGAACTATGGCTACACCTTC.

V is TRBV18 and J is TRBJ1-5; 7 bases align to TRBD1. After removal of 3 bases from V and 5 bases from J, the junction contained 4 bases not matched to a gene. Germline V gene data show CDR1 as KGHSH and CDR2 as LQKENI. The CDR3 runs 14 residues. The CDR3 DNA is TGTGCCAGCTCACCTGAGGGGGCCGATCAGCCCCAGCATTTT. Translation: CASSPEGADQPQHF.